This T cell receptor (beta chain) is from a study of early T cells in non-severe SARS-CoV-2 infection. In the study overall: Unpaired chains resulted from sequencing bulk RNA of unsorted whole blood. Findings and limits, study-wide: There was a bias toward anti-spike CD8 responses in VDJdb matching, which missed private and CD4 specificities.

This clonotype has ten or more counts. What it binds is unknown. Unique molecular identifiers were added to individual cDNA molecules. Via MiXCR, TCRdb re-called the 5' RACE reads, giving one row per CDR3 protein. The table lists 68,000 or so distinct CDR3 sequences, 10% to 15% of them singletons, with approximately 1.6% in the top ten. V was cut by 6 bases and J by 1 base, with 9 bases left in between. Germline V CDR1 and CDR2: SQVTM, ANQGSEA. The CDR3 sequence is 12 residues long. The TCR sequence derives from an adult who was a healthcare worker with PCR-confirmed SARS-CoV-2 infection or an uninfected control (not recorded which). This chain uses TRBV29-1 with TRBJ1-2; D possibly corresponds to TRBD1 (6 bases). Sequenced: whole blood. CDR3 sequence: CSVGTFNYGYTF. The CDR3 nucleotides are TGCAGCGTAGGGACATTTAACTATGGCTACACCTTC.